The following is a T cell receptor beta chain sequence with its context. The record originates from a study of cytomegalovirus exposure and HLA in healthy donors. The PCR ran on 60 Vbeta and 13 Jbeta primers. Produced via immunoSEQ multiplex PCR; TCRdb's table is partial and in-frame only. Of about 160,000 clones listed, roughly 80% were seen once; the top ten hold approximately 2.3%. Each donor's status was that of a healthy bone marrow donor. Germline lookup yields CDR1 SNHLY and CDR2 FYNNEI. V was trimmed by 4 bases and J by 8 bases, leaving 14 bases between them. The CDR3 length is 13 residues. The sample consisted of PBMCs. The chain combines TRBV2 with TRBJ1-2, with D perhaps matching TRBD1 (6 bases). The receptor was isolated from a female donor in good health and CMV-seronegative. This CDR3 reads CASSVGGGYGYTF. In DNA, the CDR3 is TGTGCCAGCAGTGTGGGGGGGGGCTACGGCTACACCTTC.